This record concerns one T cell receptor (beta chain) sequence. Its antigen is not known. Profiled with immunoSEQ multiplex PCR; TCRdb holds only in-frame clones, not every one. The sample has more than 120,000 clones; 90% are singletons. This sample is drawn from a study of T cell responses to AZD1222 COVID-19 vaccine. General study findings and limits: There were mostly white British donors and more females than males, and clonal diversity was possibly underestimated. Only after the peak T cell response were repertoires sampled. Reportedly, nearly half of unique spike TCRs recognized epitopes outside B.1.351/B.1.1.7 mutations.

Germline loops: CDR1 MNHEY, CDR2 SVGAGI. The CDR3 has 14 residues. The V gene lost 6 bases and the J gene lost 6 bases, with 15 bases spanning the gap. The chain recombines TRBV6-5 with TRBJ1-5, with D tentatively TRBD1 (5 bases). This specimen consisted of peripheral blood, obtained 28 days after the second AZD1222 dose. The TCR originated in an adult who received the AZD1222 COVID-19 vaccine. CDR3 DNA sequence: TGTGCCAGCAGAGCGGACACGAACGGTCAGCCCCAGCATTTT. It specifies CASRADTNGQPQHF.